Sequencing of this T cell receptor (beta chain) was carried out in a study of blood T cell repertoires in COVID-19. TCRdb's copy holds only in-frame clones and misses some; the assay was immunoSEQ multiplex PCR. Counted here are 350,000 to 450,000 clones, approximately 90% occurring once; the ten biggest clones make up around 1.1%. The germline V gene has CDR1 SGHVS and CDR2 FNYEAQ. The V and J ends lost 5 bases and 2 bases, in that order; junction bases with no gene match: 7. This CDR3 has 18 amino acids. What was sequenced was PBMCs or T cells enriched from blood (not recorded which). The sequence was obtained from a man under 40 who had recovered from COVID-19. V is TRBV7-6 and J is TRBJ2-2; 14 bases agree with TRBD2. In nucleotides, the CDR3 is TGTGCCAGCAGCCTAGGGACTAGCGGGAGACTCAACACCGGGGAGCTGTTTTTT. Protein product: CASSLGTSGRLNTGELFF.